A selection of T cell receptor beta chains follows, all from one sample in a study of T cell clonotyping in hematopoietic cell transplantation. Libraries were prepared by immunoSEQ multiplex PCR; TCRdb keeps only in-frame clonotypes and omits some of them. This sample has approximately 44,000 clones, with around 84% found just once. The specimen was peripheral blood mononuclear cells, collected before stem cell transplant. Receptors originate from a man aged 55 to 70 with acute myeloid leukemia. Some clones in this sample may be carry-over from other donors' samples. Both conserved end residues are part of each CDR3. D genes are given only for firm matches. Clone size is given for some rows only: seen once, a few or many times, or a class if the clone is expanded.

cdr3_length j_call v_call clone_size d_call cdr3_nt cdr3_aa
15 TRBJ2-7 TRBV5-8 once TRBD1 TGTGCCAGCAGCCTTACCGGGACAGGTTTCTACGAGCAGTACTTC CASSLTGTGFYEQYF
13 TRBJ1-5 TRBV19 . . TGTGCCAGTAAGGGGACGGACGACATCCCGCAGCATTTT CASKGTDDIPQHF
15 TRBJ1-4 TRBV28 . . TGTGCCAGCAGCGACAGGCAGGTCGGGGCTGAAAAACTGTTTTTT CASSDRQVGAEKLFF
17 TRBJ2-3 TRBV7-2 . TRBD2 TGTGCCAGCAGCTTCCTGTCGGGGGGGGGCCGCACAGATACGCAGTATTTT CASSFLSGGGRTDTQYF
14 TRBJ1-2 TRBV28 . . TGTGCCAGCAGTTTTCACGGGGGAGCCTATGGCTACACCTTC CASSFHGGAYGYTF
14 TRBJ1-6 TRBV7-2 . . TGTGCCAGCAGCTTAGCGACAGATAATTCACCCCTCCACTTT CASSLATDNSPLHF
16 TRBJ1-3 TRBV14 . . TGTGCCAGCAGCCAGTATGCAGGCGTCTCTGGAAACACCATATATTTT CASSQYAGVSGNTIYF
16 TRBJ2-1 TRBV7-2 few TRBD2 TGTGCCAGCAGCTTAGAAAGCGGACTAGCGGAAAATGAGCAGTTCTTC CASSLESGLAENEQFF
12 TRBJ2-7 TRBV7-2 once . TGTGCCAGCAGGTCGGGGACCTACGAGCAGTACTTC CASRSGTYEQYF
17 TRBJ2-7 TRBV5-1 . TRBD2 TGCGCCAGCAGCTGGATGGAGGTCGCGGGGGGGCGGTACGAGCAGTACTTC CASSWMEVAGGRYEQYF
17 TRBJ2-6 TRBV9 . . TGTGCCAGCAGCGTAGGAGGGACCTCCTCTGGGGCCAACGTCCTGACTTTC CASSVGGTSSGANVLTF
15 TRBJ2-6 TRBV6-5 . TRBD1 TGTGCCAGCAGTTCCGGGACAGCTGGGGCCAACGTCCTGACTTTC CASSSGTAGANVLTF
17 TRBJ2-7 TRBV4-2 . . TGTGCCAGCAGCCAAAACGAAGGGGGGCAGTACTCCTACGAGCAGTACTTC CASSQNEGGQYSYEQYF
17 TRBJ2-3 TRBV5-1 . TRBD1 TGCGCCAGCAGACGTACCGCCGGGACAGGGGGCAGAGATACGCAGTATTTT CASRRTAGTGGRDTQYF
15 TRBJ1-2 TRBV2 . TRBD1 TGTGCCAGCAGTGTATTGGGACAGGGGGCTGTTGGCTACACCTTC CASSVLGQGAVGYTF
21 TRBJ2-6 TRBV2 . . TGTGCCAGCAGTGACTTTAGTTCTGGCCCCTTCACCCTATCTGGGGCCAACGTCCTGACTTTC CASSDFSSGPFTLSGANVLTF
15 TRBJ2-1 TRBV19 . . TGTGCCAGTAGTACGTTAGGGGGGTCCTACAATGAGCAGTTCTTC CASSTLGGSYNEQFF
15 TRBJ2-7 TRBV27 few TRBD1 TGTGCCAGCAGTTTTACAGGGGCCCTCTCCTACGAGCAGTACTTC CASSFTGALSYEQYF
15 TRBJ2-2 TRBV14 . . TGTGCCAGCAGCCAAAGACTGGCGAACACCGGGGAGCTGTTTTTT CASSQRLANTGELFF
13 TRBJ1-6 TRBV4-3 . . TGCGCCAGCAGCCAGGGCCGAGCTTCACCCCTCCACTTT CASSQGRASPLHF
12 TRBJ1-1 TRBV11-2 . . TGTGCCAGCAGCTCCCCGGGGCTCCCAGCTTTCTTT CASSSPGLPAFF
14 TRBJ2-1 TRBV2 . . TGTGCCAGCAGTGAGCTCACTAGTGACAATGAGCAGTTCTTC CASSELTSDNEQFF
14 TRBJ1-1 TRBV28 . . TGTGCCAGCAGTTCCTCGGACCTTTACACTGAAGCTTTCTTT CASSSSDLYTEAFF
17 TRBJ1-6 TRBV27 . TRBD1 TGTGCCAGCAGTTCGACTCATCCGGGACAGTATAATTCACCCCTCCACTTT CASSSTHPGQYNSPLHF
14 TRBJ2-5 TRBV29-1 . TRBD1 TGCAGCTTCGACCGGGACAGGGGGGTGGAGACCCAGTACTTC CSFDRDRGVETQYF
15 TRBJ2-7 TRBV19 . TRBD2 TGTGCCAGTAGTATAGAACTAGCGGGGGGCTACGAGCAGTACTTC CASSIELAGGYEQYF
14 TRBJ1-6 TRBV7-9 . . TGTGCCAGCAGCTTAGCGGGTAGTAATTCACCCCTCCACTTT CASSLAGSNSPLHF
15 TRBJ1-2 TRBV30 . . TGTGCCTGGAGTGGGGGGACCGACTCCCACTATGGCTACACCTTC CAWSGGTDSHYGYTF
15 TRBJ1-4 TRBV11-2 . TRBD1 TGTGCCAGCAGCCCCCGGACAGGGCGTAGTGAAAAACTGTTTTTT CASSPRTGRSEKLFF
17 TRBJ2-6 TRBV28 . TRBD1 TGTGCCAGCAGTTTATGGACAGGGGGAACGGGGGCCAACGTCCTGACTTTC CASSLWTGGTGANVLTF
15 TRBJ2-3 TRBV7-2 . TRBD2 TGTGCCAGCAGCCTTACGCGACTAGCGAAAGATACGCAGTATTTT CASSLTRLAKDTQYF
13 TRBJ1-1 TRBV5-1 . . TGCGCCAGCAGCTTGGGGTTCCAGGATGAAGCTTTCTTT CASSLGFQDEAFF